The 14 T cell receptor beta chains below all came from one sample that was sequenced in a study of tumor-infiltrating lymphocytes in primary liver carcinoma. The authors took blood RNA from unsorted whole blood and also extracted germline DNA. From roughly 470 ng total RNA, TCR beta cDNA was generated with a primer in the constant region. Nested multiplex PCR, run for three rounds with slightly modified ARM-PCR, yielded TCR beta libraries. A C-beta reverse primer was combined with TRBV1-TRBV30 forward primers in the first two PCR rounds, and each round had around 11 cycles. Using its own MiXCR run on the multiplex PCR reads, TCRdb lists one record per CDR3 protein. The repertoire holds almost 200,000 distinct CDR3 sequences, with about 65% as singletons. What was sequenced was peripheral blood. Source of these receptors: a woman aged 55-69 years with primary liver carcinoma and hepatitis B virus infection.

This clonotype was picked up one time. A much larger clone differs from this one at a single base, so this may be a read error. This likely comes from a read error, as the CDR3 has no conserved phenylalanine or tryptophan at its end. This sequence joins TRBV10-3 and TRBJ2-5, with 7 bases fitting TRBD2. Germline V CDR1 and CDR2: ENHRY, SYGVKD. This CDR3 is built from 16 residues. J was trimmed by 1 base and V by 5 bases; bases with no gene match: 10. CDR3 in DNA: TGTGCCATCAGTCTTGGGGGGAGGGACGGCCAAGAGACCCAGTACTCC. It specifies CAISLGGRDGQETQYS.

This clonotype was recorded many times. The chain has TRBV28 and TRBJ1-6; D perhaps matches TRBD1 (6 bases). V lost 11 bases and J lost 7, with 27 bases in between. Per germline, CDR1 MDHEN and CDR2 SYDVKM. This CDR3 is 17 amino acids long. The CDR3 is CAGSSDITGISNSPLHF. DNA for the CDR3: TGTGCCGGCTCCTCCGATATTACAGGGATATCGAATTCACCCCTCCACTTT.

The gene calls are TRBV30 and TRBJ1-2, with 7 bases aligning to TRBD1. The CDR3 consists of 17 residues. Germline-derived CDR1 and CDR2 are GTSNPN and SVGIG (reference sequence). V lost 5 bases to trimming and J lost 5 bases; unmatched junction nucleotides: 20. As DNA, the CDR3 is TGTGCCTGGTGCCAGACCAGAAGCAGGGGGGTCAGGTATGGCTACACCTTC. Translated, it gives CAWCQTRSRGVRYGYTF. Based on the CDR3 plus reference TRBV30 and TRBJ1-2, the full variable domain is SQTIHQWPATLVQPVGSPLSLECTVEGTSNPNLYWYRQAAGRGLQLLFYSVGIGQISSEVPQNLSASRPQDRQFILSSKKLLLSDSGFYLCAWCQTRSRGVRYGYTFGSGTRLTVV.

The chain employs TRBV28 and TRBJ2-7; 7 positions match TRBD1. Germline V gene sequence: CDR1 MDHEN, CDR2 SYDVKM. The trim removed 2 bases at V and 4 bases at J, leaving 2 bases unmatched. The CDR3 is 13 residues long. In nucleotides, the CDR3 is TGTGCCAGCAGTTTACAGACAGGGTACGAGCAGTACTTC. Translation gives CASSLQTGYEQYF.

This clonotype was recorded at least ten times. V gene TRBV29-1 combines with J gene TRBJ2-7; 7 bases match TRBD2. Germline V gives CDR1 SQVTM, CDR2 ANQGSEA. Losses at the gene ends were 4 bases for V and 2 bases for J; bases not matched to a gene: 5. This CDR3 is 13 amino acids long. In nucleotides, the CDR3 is TGCAGCGTTGCTAGTGCGGGGGCCTACGAGCAGTACTTC. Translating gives CSVASAGAYEQYF.

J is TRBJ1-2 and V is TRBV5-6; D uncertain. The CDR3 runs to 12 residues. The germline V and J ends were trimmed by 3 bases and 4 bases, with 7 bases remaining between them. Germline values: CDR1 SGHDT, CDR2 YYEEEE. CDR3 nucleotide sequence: TGTGCCAGCAGCTCGGACGGCTATGGCTACACCTTC. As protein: CASSSDGYGYTF.

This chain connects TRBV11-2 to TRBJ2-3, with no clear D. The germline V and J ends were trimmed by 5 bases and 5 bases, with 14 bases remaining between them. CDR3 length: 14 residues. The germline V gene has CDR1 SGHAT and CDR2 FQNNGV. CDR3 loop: CASSPGLSVDTQYF. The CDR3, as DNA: TGTGCCAGCAGCCCCGGGCTTAGTGTAGATACGCAGTATTTT.

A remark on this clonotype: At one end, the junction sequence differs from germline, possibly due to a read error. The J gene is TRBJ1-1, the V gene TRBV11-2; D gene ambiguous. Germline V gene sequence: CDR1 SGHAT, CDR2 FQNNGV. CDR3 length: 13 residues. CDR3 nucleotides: TGCACCAGCAGCTTAGACATGGACACTGAAGCTTTCTTT. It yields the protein CTSSLDMDTEAFF.

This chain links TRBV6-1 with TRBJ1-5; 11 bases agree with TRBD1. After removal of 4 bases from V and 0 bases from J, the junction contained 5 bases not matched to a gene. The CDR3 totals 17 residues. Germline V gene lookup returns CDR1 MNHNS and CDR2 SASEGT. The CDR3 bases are TGTGCCAGCAGTGGGGGACAGGGGGACTATAGCAATCAGCCCCAGCATTTT. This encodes CASSGGQGDYSNQPQHF.

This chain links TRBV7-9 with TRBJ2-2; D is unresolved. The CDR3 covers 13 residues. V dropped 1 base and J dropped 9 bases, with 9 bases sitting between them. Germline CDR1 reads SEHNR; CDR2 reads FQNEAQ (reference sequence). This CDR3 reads CASSLEGSRELFF. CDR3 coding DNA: TGTGCCAGCAGCTTAGAGGGTTCCAGGGAGCTGTTTTTT.

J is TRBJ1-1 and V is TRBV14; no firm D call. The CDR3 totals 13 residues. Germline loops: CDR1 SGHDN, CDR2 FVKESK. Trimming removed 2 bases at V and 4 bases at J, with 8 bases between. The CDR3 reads CASSQIAVTEAFF. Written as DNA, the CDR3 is TGTGCCAGCAGCCAAATAGCGGTCACTGAAGCTTTCTTT.

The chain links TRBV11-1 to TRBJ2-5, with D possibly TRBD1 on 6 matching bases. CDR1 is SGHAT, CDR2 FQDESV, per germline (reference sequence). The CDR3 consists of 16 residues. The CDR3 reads CVSSCPVGHIQETQYF. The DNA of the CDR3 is TGTGTCAGTAGCTGCCCCGTGGGACACATCCAAGAGACCCAGTACTTC. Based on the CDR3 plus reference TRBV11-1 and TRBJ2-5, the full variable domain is EAEVAQSPRYKITEKSQAVAFWCDPISGHATLYWYRQILGQGPELLVQFQDESVVDDSQLPKDRFSAERLKGVDSTLKIQPAELGDSAMYLCVSSCPVGHIQETQYFGPGTRLLVL.

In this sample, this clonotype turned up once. DNA of the CDR3: TGTGCCATCAGTGAGTCCGTGTGGACTAGCGCGTACAATGAGCAGTTCTTC. Protein: CAISESVWTSAYNEQFF. This rearrangement joins TRBV10-3 to TRBJ2-1, with 9 bases lining up with TRBD2. Germline CDR1 is ENHRY and CDR2 is SYGVKD. The CDR3 loop spans 17 amino acids. The ends lost 0 bases at V and 4 bases at J; junction bases unmatched: 7.

The CDR3 nucleotides read TGTGCCTGGAGGAGGGATAATTCACCCCTCCACTTT. This encodes CAWRRDNSPLHF. The J gene is TRBJ1-6, the V gene TRBV30; D gene uncertain. V was trimmed by 3 bases and J by 5 bases, leaving 5 bases between them. Germline assignment: CDR1 GTSNPN and CDR2 SVGIG (reference sequence). The CDR3 spans 12 residues.